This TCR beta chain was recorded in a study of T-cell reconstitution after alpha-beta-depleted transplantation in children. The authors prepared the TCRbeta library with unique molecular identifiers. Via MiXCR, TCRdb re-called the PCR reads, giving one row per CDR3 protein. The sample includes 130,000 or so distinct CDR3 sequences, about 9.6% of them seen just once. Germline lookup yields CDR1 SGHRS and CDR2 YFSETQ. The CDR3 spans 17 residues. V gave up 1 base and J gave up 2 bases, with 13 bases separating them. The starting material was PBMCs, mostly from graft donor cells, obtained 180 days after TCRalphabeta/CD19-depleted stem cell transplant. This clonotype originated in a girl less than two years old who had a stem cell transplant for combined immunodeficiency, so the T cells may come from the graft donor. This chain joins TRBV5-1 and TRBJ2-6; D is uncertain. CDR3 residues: CASSLPQALPGANVLTF. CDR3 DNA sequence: TGCGCCAGCAGCTTGCCCCAGGCCCTCCCTGGGGCCAACGTCCTGACTTTC.